This T cell receptor beta chain was retrieved from a study of blood T cell repertoires in COVID-19. Study as a whole: There were acute and convalescent COVID-19 samples, and they came from the United States, Italy and Spain. The cDNA or gDNA used as material had been derived from T cells, B-cell-depleted T cells, or PBMCs.

The protocol was immunoSEQ multiplex PCR, while the TCRdb copy is restricted to in-frame clones and leaves out a portion. The table shows roughly 80,000 clones, with roughly 90% occurring only once. Trimming took 8 bases from V and 9 from J, leaving 14 bases between them. CDR3 length equals 13 residues. The germline V gene has CDR1 MNHEY and CDR2 SMNVEV (reference sequence). The gene calls are TRBV27 and TRBJ1-6; a possible D gene is TRBD1 (5 bases). The sequencing input was peripheral blood. This receptor was taken from a woman older than 75 with active or convalescent COVID-19. The CDR3 loop reads CASGSGYGSPLHF. In nucleotides, the CDR3 is TGTGCCAGCGGTTCAGGGTACGGTTCACCCCTCCACTTT.